The 16 T cell receptor beta chains below come from one sample, sequenced in a study of shared clonotypes between healthy human individuals. Generated by immunoSEQ multiplex PCR, the TCRdb table keeps only in-frame clones and is missing some. The sample lists 2.5 million or so clones; approximately 90% were seen once. The sequenced material came from naive CD4+ T cells sorted from blood. Subset described: CD45RA+ positively selected. The origin of the receptors is a man aged 18 to 35 in good health.

The chain uses TRBV19 and TRBJ1-6; D gene ambiguous. The CDR3 is 15 residues long. Germline V gene data show CDR1 as LNHDA and CDR2 as SQIVND (reference sequence). V lost 3 bases and J lost 8, with 14 bases in between. CDR3 sequence reads: CASSIRETSYSPLHF. The CDR3 coding sequence is TGTGCCAGTAGTATTAGGGAGACGTCCTATTCACCCCTCCACTTT.

The chain links TRBV6-1 to TRBJ1-5; TRBD1 might be the D (6 bases). This CDR3 spans 18 amino acids. Between the trimmed V and J ends, which lost 4 bases and 2 bases, there was a span of 21 bases. Germline V lookup: CDR1 MNHNS, CDR2 SASEGT. CDR3 region: CASSVSPSFRQGNQPQHF. The DNA of the CDR3 is TGTGCCAGCAGTGTATCCCCTTCCTTTCGACAGGGCAATCAGCCCCAGCATTTT.

This chain connects TRBV5-1 to TRBJ2-5; TRBD2 might be the D (5 bases). The V and J ends lost 4 bases and 0 bases respectively, with 16 bases between them. The CDR3 is 16 residues long. Germline CDR1 SGHRS, CDR2 YFSETQ. The DNA for the CDR3 is TGCGCCAGCAGCGACTTAATAGCGCCCAACCAAGAGACCCAGTACTTC. As protein: CASSDLIAPNQETQYF.

The chain joins TRBV18 to TRBJ2-7, with D possibly being TRBD1 (6 bases). Trimming took 3 bases from V and 2 from J, leaving 14 bases between them. This CDR3 is 15 amino acids long. Germline V CDR1 and CDR2: KGHSH, LQKENI. CDR3 bases: TGTGCCAGCTCACCCCCGGGACAACCCGCCTACGAGCAGTACTTC. This sequence encodes CASSPPGQPAYEQYF.

V gene TRBV28 combines with J gene TRBJ2-2; TRBD1 aligns across 10 bases. Trimming cost V 5 bases and J 7 bases; bases outside gene matches: 10. Germline CDR1 reads MDHEN; CDR2 reads SYDVKM. The CDR3 has 16 amino acids. CDR3 amino acids: CASSRPTGGNGGELFF. The CDR3 coding sequence is TGTGCCAGCAGTCGCCCGACAGGGGGCAATGGCGGGGAGCTGTTTTTT.

The chain is built from TRBV10-2 and TRBJ2-3; a weak D match, TRBD1 (6 bases). CDR1 is WSHSY and CDR2 is SAAADI in the germline V gene. The CDR3 extends over 13 amino acids. Trimming took off 7 bases at V and 1 base at J, with 9 bases between the two ends. Here the CDR3 DNA reads TGCGCCAGCAATCGACAGGGCACAGATACGCAGTATTTT. This sequence encodes CASNRQGTDTQYF.

The J gene is TRBJ2-3, the V gene TRBV11-2; TRBD2 matches at 14 bases. V dropped 5 bases and J dropped 4; count of bases not matched to a gene: 5. The CDR3 length is 16 residues. Germline CDR1 is SGHAT and CDR2 is FQNNGV. The CDR3 loop reads CASSTRLAGGADTQYF. DNA for the CDR3: TGTGCCAGCAGCACTCGACTAGCGGGAGGGGCAGATACGCAGTATTTT.

The J gene is TRBJ2-3, the V gene TRBV9; D unclear. V shed 0 bases and J shed 0 bases, with 5 bases lying between them. The CDR3 extends over 14 amino acids. Germline values: CDR1 SGDLS, CDR2 YYNGEE. Here the CDR3 reads CASSVATSTDTQYF. The CDR3 bases are TGTGCCAGCAGCGTAGCCACTAGCACAGATACGCAGTATTTT.

The chain joins TRBV2 to TRBJ2-3; D is perhaps TRBD1 or TRBD2 (5 bases each). The CDR3 has 16 amino acids. The germline V gene has CDR1 SNHLY and CDR2 FYNNEI. Trimming left V 5 bases short and J 6 bases short, with 21 bases between. CDR3 bases: TGTGCCAGCAGTCCTAGAGGGCGCCAGGGATCGGATACGCAGTATTTT. Its translation: CASSPRGRQGSDTQYF.

The J gene is TRBJ2-1, the V gene TRBV11-2; 11 positions match TRBD2. Looked up from germline, CDR1 is SGHAT and CDR2 is FQNNGV. Trimming cost V 2 bases and J 9 bases; bases outside gene matches: 9. The CDR3 extends over 16 amino acids. The CDR3 here is CASSLRLAGGEVEQFF. The CDR3 nucleotides read TGTGCCAGCAGCTTAAGGCTAGCGGGGGGAGAGGTTGAGCAGTTCTTC.

On this clone itself: Its ends do not fully match the called genes, so a read error is possible. CDR3 in DNA: TGTGCTAGCAGCGCGAGTATTGGATCCGAGACCCAGTACTTC. It codes for CASSASIGSETQYF. The chain combines TRBV7-7 with TRBJ2-5; D gene unclear. Germline CDR1 and CDR2: SSHAT and FNYEAQ (reference sequence). The CDR3 is 14 amino acids.

The J gene is TRBJ2-2, the V gene TRBV4-2; TRBD2 aligns across 11 bases. The CDR3 is made up of 17 amino acids. Germline V gene lookup returns CDR1 LGHNA and CDR2 YNFKEQ. V shed 3 bases, J shed 1 base, and the junction held 4 bases outside the gene matches. The CDR3 is CASSQVAGGLNTGELFF. CDR3 coding DNA: TGTGCCAGCAGCCAGGTAGCGGGGGGGCTGAACACCGGGGAGCTGTTTTTT.

This sequence joins TRBV5-1 and TRBJ2-5; the match to TRBD2 covers 8 bases. CDR3 size: 14 residues. The germline V gene encodes CDR1 SGHRS and CDR2 YFSETQ. The V segment lost 3 bases and the J segment 5 bases; nucleotides outside the gene matches: 6. For the CDR3, the DNA is TGCGCCAGCAGCTCCAGTAGCGGGACTGAGACCCAGTACTTC. Its translation: CASSSSSGTETQYF.

The chain couples TRBV6-6 to TRBJ1-1; D is perhaps TRBD1 (6 bases). The length of the CDR3 is 13 residues. Germline CDR1 and CDR2: MNHNY and SVGAGI (reference sequence). V was clipped by 7 bases and J by 1 base, with 10 bases between them. CDR3 coding DNA: TGTGCCAGCACGAGGACAGCGAACACTGAAGCTTTCTTT. Protein product: CASTRTANTEAFF.

The CDR3 loop reads CASSLKGGDYGYTF. Here the CDR3 DNA reads TGTGCCAGCAGTTTAAAAGGGGGGGACTATGGCTACACCTTC. The V and J genes are TRBV27 and TRBJ1-2, with D maybe TRBD1 (6 bases). The CDR3 totals 14 residues. V was trimmed by 2 bases and J by 3 bases, leaving 10 bases between them. Germline CDR1 is MNHEY and CDR2 is SMNVEV (reference sequence).

The chain has TRBV5-1 and TRBJ2-3; 14 positions agree with TRBD2. The CDR3 totals 17 residues. Germline values: CDR1 SGHRS, CDR2 YFSETQ. The V gene end was trimmed by 3 bases and the J gene end by 2 bases; junction bases not matched to a gene: 5. The CDR3 loop reads CASSSRLAGGPTDTQYF. The CDR3 nucleotides read TGCGCCAGCAGCTCACGACTAGCGGGGGGGCCCACAGATACGCAGTATTTT. Based on the CDR3 plus reference TRBV5-1 and TRBJ2-3, the full variable domain is KAGVTQTPRYLIKTRGQQVTLSCSPISGHRSVSWYQQTPGQGLQFLFEYFSETQRNKGNFPGRFSGRQFSNSRSEMNVSTLELGDSALYLCASSSRLAGGPTDTQYFGPGTRLTVL.